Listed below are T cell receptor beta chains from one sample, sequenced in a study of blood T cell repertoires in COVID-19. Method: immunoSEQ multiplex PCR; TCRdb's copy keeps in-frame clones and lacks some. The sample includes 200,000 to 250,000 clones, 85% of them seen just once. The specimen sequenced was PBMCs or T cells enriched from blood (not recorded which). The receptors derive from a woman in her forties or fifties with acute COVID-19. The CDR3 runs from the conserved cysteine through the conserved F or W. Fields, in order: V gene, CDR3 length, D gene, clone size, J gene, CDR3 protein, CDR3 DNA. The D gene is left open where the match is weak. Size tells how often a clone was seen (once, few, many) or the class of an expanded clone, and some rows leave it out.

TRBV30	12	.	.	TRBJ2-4	CAWSGQGGVQYF	TGTGCCTGGAGTGGACAGGGCGGGGTTCAGTACTTC
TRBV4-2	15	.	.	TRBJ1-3	CASSQDPVSVNTIYF	TGTGCCAGCAGCCAAGATCCAGTGAGCGTCAACACCATATATTTT
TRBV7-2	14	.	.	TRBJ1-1	CASSRTRGGTEAFF	TGTGCCAGCAGCCGTACACGGGGGGGGACTGAAGCTTTCTTT
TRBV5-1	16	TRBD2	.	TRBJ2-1	CASSFPGLAGVDEQFF	TGCGCCAGCAGCTTCCCGGGACTAGCGGGGGTTGATGAGCAGTTCTTC
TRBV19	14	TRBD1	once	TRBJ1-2	CASRSGQARNGYTF	TGTGCCAGTAGATCTGGACAGGCCCGAAACGGCTACACCTTC
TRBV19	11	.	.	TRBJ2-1	CASSAGLSQFF	TGTGCCAGTAGTGCGGGACTCTCACAGTTCTTC
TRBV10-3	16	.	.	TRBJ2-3	CAIRQSVGGLTDTQYF	TGTGCCATCAGACAAAGTGTCGGGGGGCTCACAGATACGCAGTATTTT
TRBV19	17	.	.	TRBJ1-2	CASTKILGASANYGYTF	TGTGCCAGTACCAAGATCCTGGGAGCTTCCGCTAACTATGGCTACACCTTC
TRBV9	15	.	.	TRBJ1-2	CASSVQTGQNYGYTF	TGTGCCAGCAGCGTGCAGACCGGACAGAACTATGGCTACACCTTC
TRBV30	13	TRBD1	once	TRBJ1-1	CAWSRQGRAEAFF	TGTGCCTGGAGCAGACAGGGTAGGGCTGAAGCTTTCTTT
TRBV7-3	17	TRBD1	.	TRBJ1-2	CASSSSLGQALLYGYTF	TGTGCCAGCAGCTCCTCACTCGGACAGGCGCTGCTCTATGGCTACACCTTC
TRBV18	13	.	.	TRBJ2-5	CASSRTDQETQYF	TGTGCCAGCTCTCGGACAGATCAAGAGACCCAGTACTTC
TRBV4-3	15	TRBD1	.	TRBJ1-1	CASSLYRGGNTEAFF	TGCGCCAGCAGCCTATACAGGGGGGGGAACACTGAAGCTTTCTTT
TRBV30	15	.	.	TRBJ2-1	CAWSPDYPSYNEQFF	TGTGCCTGGAGCCCAGACTATCCATCCTACAATGAGCAGTTCTTC